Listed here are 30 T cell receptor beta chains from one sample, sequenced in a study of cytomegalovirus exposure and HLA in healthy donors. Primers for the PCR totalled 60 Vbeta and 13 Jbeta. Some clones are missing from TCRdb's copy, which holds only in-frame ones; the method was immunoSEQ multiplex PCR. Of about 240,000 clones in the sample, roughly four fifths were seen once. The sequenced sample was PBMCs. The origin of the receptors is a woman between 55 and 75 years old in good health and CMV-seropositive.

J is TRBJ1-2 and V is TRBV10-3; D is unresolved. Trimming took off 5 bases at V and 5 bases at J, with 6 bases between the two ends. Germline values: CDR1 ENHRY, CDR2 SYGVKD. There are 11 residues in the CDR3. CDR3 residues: CAISQEYGYTF. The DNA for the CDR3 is TGTGCCATCAGTCAGGAATATGGCTACACCTTC.

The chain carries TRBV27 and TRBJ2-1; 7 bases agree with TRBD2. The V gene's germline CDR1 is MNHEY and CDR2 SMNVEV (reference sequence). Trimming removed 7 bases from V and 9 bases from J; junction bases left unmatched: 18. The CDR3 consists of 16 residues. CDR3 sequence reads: CASIRRVSGTHGEQFF. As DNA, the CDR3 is TGTGCCAGCATACGGCGGGTCAGCGGGACCCACGGTGAGCAGTTCTTC.

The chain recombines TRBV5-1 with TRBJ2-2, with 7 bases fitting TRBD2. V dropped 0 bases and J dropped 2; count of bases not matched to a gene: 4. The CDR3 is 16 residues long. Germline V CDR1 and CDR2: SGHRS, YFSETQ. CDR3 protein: CASSLGSGGNTGELFF. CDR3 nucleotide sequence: TGCGCCAGCAGCTTGGGGTCGGGAGGAAACACCGGGGAGCTGTTTTTT.

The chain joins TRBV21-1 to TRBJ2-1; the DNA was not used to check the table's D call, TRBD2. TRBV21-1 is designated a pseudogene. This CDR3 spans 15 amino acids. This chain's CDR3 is CASSFGGRSYNEQFF. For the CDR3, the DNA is TGTGCCAGCAGCTTCGGGGGGCGGTCCTACAATGAGCAGTTCTTC.

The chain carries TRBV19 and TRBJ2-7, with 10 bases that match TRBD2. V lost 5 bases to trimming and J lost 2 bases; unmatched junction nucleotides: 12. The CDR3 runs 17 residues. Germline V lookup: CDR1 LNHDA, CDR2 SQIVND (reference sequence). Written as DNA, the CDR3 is TGTGCCAGTAGTGAACGCCACGGGACTAGCGTCACCTACGAGCAGTACTTC. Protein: CASSERHGTSVTYEQYF.

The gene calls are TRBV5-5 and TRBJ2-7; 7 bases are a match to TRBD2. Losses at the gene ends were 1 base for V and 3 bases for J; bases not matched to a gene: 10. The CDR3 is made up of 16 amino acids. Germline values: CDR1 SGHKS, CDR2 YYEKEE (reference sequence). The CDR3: CASSLSSRGGVYEQYF. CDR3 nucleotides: TGTGCCAGCAGCTTGTCTTCCCGGGGAGGGGTCTACGAGCAGTACTTC.

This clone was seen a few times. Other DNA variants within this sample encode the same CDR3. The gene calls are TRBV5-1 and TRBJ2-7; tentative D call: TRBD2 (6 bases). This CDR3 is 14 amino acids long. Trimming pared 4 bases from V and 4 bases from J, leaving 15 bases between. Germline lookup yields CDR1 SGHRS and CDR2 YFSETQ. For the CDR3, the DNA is TGCGCCAGCAGCCATAGAGGGGAGGTTTACGAGCAGTACTTC. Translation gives CASSHRGEVYEQYF. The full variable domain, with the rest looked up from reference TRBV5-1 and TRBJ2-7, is KAGVTQTPRYLIKTRGQQVTLSCSPISGHRSVSWYQQTPGQGLQFLFEYFSETQRNKGNFPGRFSGRQFSNSRSEMNVSTLELGDSALYLCASSHRGEVYEQYFGPGTRLTVT.

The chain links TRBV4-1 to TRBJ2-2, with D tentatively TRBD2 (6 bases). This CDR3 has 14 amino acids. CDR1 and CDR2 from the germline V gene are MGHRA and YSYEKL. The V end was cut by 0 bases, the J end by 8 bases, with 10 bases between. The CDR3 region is CASSQEVGGGELFF. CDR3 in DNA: TGCGCCAGCAGCCAAGAGGTCGGGGGAGGGGAGCTGTTTTTT.

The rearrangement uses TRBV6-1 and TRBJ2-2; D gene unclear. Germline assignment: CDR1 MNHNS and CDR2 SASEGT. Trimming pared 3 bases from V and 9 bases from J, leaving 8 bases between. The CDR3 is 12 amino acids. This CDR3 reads CASSDGDRELFF. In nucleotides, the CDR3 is TGTGCCAGCAGTGATGGAGACCGGGAGCTGTTTTTT.

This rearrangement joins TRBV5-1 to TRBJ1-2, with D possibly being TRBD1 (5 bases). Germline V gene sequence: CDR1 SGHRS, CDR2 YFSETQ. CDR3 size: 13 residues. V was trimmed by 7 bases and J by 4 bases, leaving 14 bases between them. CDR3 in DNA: TGCGCCAGCGGAATGGGGCAGAGCTATGGCTACACCTTC. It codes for CASGMGQSYGYTF.

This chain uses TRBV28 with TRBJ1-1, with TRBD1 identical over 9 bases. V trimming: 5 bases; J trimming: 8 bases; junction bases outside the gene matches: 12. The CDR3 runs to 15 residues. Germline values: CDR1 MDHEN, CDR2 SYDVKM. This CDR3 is CASSPYRGRVVEAFF. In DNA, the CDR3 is TGTGCCAGCAGTCCCTACAGGGGGCGCGTCGTCGAAGCTTTCTTT.

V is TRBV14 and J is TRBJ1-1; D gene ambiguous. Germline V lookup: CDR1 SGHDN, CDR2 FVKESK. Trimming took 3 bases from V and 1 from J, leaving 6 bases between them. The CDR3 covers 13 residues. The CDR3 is CASSHNWNTEAFF. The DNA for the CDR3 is TGTGCCAGCAGCCATAACTGGAACACTGAAGCTTTCTTT.

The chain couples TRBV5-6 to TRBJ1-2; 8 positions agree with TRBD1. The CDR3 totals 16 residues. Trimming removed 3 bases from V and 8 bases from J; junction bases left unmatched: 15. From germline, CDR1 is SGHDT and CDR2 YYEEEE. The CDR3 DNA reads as TGTGCCAGCAGCTCCGGACAGGGTTGGAACCTGGGCGGCTACACCTTC. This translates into CASSSGQGWNLGGYTF.

CDR3 residues: CASSVEGLAGYGYTF. The DNA for the CDR3 is TGTGCCAGCAGCGTAGAGGGATTAGCGGGCTATGGCTACACCTTC. J is TRBJ1-2 and V is TRBV9; D remains ambiguous. Trimming stripped 0 bases from V and 4 bases from J, with 13 bases between. CDR1 and CDR2 from the germline V gene are SGDLS and YYNGEE. This CDR3 spans 15 amino acids.

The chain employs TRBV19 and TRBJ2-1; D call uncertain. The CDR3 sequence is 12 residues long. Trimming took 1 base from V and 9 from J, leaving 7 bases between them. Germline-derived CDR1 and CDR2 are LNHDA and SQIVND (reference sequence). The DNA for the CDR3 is TGTGCCAGTAGTATAGGCAGCGCTGAGCAGTTCTTC. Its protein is CASSIGSAEQFF.

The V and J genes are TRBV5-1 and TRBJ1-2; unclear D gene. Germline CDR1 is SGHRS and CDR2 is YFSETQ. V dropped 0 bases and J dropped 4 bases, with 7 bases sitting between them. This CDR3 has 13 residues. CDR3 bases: TGCGCCAGCAGCTTGGACAGAGTCTATGGCTACACCTTC. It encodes CASSLDRVYGYTF.

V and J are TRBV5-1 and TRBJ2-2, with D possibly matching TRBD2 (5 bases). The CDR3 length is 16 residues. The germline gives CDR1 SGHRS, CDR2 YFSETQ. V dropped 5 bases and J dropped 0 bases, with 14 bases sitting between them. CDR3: CASSLYSGSNTGELFF. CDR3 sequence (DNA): TGCGCCAGCAGTTTATACAGCGGCTCGAACACCGGGGAGCTGTTTTTT.

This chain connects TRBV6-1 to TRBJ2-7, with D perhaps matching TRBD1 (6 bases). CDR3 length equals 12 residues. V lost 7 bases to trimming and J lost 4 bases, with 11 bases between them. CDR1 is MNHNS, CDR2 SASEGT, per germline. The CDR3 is CASNPQGYEQYF. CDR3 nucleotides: TGTGCCAGCAATCCCCAGGGGTACGAGCAGTACTTC.

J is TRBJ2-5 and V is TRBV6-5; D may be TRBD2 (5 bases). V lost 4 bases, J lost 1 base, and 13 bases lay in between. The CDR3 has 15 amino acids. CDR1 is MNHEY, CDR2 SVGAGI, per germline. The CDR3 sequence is CASSFRWEPQETQYF. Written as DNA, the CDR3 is TGTGCCAGCAGTTTCCGATGGGAGCCCCAAGAGACCCAGTACTTC.

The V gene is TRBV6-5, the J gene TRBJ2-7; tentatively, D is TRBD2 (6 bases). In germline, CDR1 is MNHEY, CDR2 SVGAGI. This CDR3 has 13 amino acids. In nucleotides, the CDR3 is TGTTCTTCCGCGACCGTGGAGCGGGACGAGCAGTACTTC. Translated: CSSATVERDEQYF.

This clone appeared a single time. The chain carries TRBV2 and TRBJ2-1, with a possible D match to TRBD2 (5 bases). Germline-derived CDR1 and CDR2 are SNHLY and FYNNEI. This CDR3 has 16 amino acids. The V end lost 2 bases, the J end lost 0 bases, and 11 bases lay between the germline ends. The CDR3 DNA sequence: TGTGCCAGCAGTGAACGGGTGGGGAGCTCCTACAATGAGCAGTTCTTC. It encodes CASSERVGSSYNEQFF.

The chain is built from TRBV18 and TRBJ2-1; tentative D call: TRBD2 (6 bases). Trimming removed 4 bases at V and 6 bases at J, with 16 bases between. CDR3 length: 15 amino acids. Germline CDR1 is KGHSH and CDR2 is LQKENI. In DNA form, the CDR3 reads TGTGCCAGCTCACTGGGACTGACCTTTCGCAATGAGCAGTTCTTC. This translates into CASSLGLTFRNEQFF.

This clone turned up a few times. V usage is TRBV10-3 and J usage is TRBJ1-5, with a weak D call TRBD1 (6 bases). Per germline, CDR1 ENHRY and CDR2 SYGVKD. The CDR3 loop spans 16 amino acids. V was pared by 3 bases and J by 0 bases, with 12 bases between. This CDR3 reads CAISDYGQTSNQPQHF. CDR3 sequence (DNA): TGTGCCATCAGTGACTACGGACAGACTAGCAATCAGCCCCAGCATTTT.

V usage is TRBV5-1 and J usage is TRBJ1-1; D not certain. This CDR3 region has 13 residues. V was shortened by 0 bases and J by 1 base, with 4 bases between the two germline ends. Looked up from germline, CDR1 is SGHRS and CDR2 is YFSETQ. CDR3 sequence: CASSLAQNTEAFF. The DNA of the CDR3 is TGCGCCAGCAGCTTGGCCCAGAACACTGAAGCTTTCTTT.

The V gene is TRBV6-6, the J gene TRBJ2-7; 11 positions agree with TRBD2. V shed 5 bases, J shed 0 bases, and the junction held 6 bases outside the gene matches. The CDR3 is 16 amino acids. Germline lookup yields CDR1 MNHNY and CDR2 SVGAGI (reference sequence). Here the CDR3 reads CASSVTSGSRSYEQYF. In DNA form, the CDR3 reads TGTGCCAGCAGTGTAACTAGCGGGAGCCGCTCCTACGAGCAGTACTTC.

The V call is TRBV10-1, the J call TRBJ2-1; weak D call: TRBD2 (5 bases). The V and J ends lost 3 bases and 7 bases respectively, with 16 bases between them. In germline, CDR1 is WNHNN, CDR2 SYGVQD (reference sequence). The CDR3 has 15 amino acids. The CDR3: CASSDRAALGNEQFF. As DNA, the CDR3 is TGCGCCAGCAGTGATAGAGCGGCCCTGGGGAATGAGCAGTTCTTC.

In DNA form, the CDR3 reads TGTGCCAGCAGCTTTTTGGGCCCTAACTATGGCTACACCTTC. Its translation: CASSFLGPNYGYTF. This sequence joins TRBV7-9 and TRBJ1-2; D not certain. The CDR3 has 14 residues. CDR1 is SEHNR, CDR2 FQNEAQ, per germline (reference sequence). V lost 3 bases and J lost 0, with 8 bases in between.

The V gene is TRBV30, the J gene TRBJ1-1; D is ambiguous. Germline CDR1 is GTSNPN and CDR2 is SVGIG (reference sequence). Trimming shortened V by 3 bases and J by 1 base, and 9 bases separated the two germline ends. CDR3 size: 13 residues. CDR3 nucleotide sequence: TGTGCCTGGAGACTGAACAGGAACACTGAAGCTTTCTTT. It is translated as CAWRLNRNTEAFF. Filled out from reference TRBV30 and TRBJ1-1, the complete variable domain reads SQTIHQWPATLVQPVGSPLSLECTVEGTSNPNLYWYRQAAGRGLQLLFYSVGIGQISSEVPQNLSASRPQDRQFILSSKKLLLSDSGFYLCAWRLNRNTEAFFGQGTRLTVV.

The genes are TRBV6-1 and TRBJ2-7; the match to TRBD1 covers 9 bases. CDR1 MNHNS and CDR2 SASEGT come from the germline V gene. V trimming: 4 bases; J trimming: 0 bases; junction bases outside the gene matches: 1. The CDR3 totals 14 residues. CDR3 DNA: TGTGCCAGCAGTGTACAGGGGGCCTCCTACGAGCAGTACTTC. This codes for CASSVQGASYEQYF.

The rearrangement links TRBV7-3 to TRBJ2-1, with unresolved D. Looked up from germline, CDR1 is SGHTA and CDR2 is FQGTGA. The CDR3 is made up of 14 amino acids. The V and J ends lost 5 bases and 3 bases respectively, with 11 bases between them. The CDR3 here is CASSPEPNYNEQFF. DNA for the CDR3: TGTGCCAGCAGCCCTGAGCCTAACTACAATGAGCAGTTCTTC.